The 5 T cell receptor beta chains below come from one sample, sequenced in a study of technical replicates of blood from a handful of donors (dated by TCRdb to about 2017). Library construction relied on the immunoSEQ multiplex PCR assay. The table was pulled from immuneACCESS by TCRdb, which kept in-frame rearrangements only. Such tables lose some clones; where checked, under half of the loss comes from unresolved V genes, and the rest has no known cause. This sample holds around 77,000 clones; roughly 92% were observed only once. 0.4% to 0.45% of the sample is held by the ten biggest clonotypes. The sequenced material came from T cells isolated from PBMCs. These receptor sequences come from a human donor in good health.

The J gene is TRBJ1-2, the V gene TRBV6-5; maybe TRBD1 (6 bases). The CDR3 sequence is 12 residues long. CDR1 is MNHEY and CDR2 is SVGAGI in the germline V gene. The V end lost 6 bases, the J end lost 4 bases, and 9 bases lay between the germline ends. CDR3 DNA: TGTGCCAGCAGACCGGACAGCTATGGCTACACCTTC. It translates to CASRPDSYGYTF.

The J gene is TRBJ1-5, the V gene TRBV7-9; no clear D gene. CDR1 is SEHNR, CDR2 FQNEAQ, per germline (reference sequence). The CDR3 has 16 residues. The V gene lost 2 bases and the J gene lost 1 base, with 12 bases spanning the gap. Here the CDR3 DNA reads TGTGCCAGCAGCTTATCAGGAAGTGGAAGCAATCAGCCCCAGCATTTT. The encoded protein is CASSLSGSGSNQPQHF. Combining the CDR3 with reference TRBV7-9 and TRBJ1-5 gives the whole variable domain DTGVSQNPRHKITKRGQNVTFRCDPISEHNRLYWYRQTLGQGPEFLTYFQNEAQLEKSRLLSDRFSAERPKGSFSTLEIQRTEQGDSAMYLCASSLSGSGSNQPQHFGDGTRLSIL.

This chain joins TRBV7-2 and TRBJ1-1, with 10 bases matching TRBD1. The V gene end was trimmed by 5 bases and the J gene end by 2 bases; junction bases not matched to a gene: 11. Germline CDR1 SGHTA, CDR2 FQGNSA. This CDR3 is 17 amino acids long. The CDR3 sequence is CASSGPPGTGANTEAFF. CDR3 DNA: TGTGCCAGCAGCGGCCCGCCCGGGACAGGGGCTAACACTGAAGCTTTCTTT.

The chain employs TRBV6-5 and TRBJ2-3; possible D gene TRBD1, 5 bases. CDR3 size: 15 residues. V lost 6 bases and J 2 bases, leaving 15 bases between the germline ends. Germline CDR1 MNHEY, CDR2 SVGAGI. The DNA of the CDR3 is TGTGCCAGCAGGCTTCTAGGGGCAGACACAGATACGCAGTATTTT. Translation gives CASRLLGADTDTQYF.

The chain carries TRBV29-1 and TRBJ2-7; D call uncertain. Trimming shortened V by 3 bases and J by 0 bases, and 9 bases separated the two germline ends. Per germline, CDR1 SQVTM and CDR2 ANQGSEA. The CDR3 consists of 13 residues. The CDR3 sequence: CSVELELSYEQYF. In DNA form, the CDR3 reads TGCAGCGTTGAGCTAGAACTCTCCTACGAGCAGTACTTC.